This T cell receptor beta chain was obtained from a study of blood T cell repertoires in COVID-19. Study details: The United States, Italy and Spain were the sources of the acute and convalescent COVID-19 samples. T cells, B-cell-depleted T cells, or PBMCs provided the cDNA or gDNA that served as material.

In the study's own analysis: Estimates of nucleated cell counts were drawn from the amplification of reference gene primers. Here immunoSEQ multiplex PCR was the method, and the copy in TCRdb shows in-frame clones only, minus some. V, J and clone size are those of that table, while D and trimming were read from the DNA. The sample contains about 130,000 clones, roughly four fifths of which appear only once. Sequences were obtained from peripheral blood. The TCR was taken from a man aged 55 to 70 with acute or convalescent COVID-19.

The CDR3: CASSPALGGNEQFF. In nucleotides, the CDR3 is TGTGCCAGCAGCCCTGCCTTAGGCGGGAATGAGCAGTTCTTC. The chain carries TRBV3-1 (or the pseudogene TRBV3-2) and TRBJ2-1, with D possibly being TRBD2 (5 bases). The CDR3 length is 14 residues. The V gene's germline CDR1 is LGHDT and CDR2 YNNKEL (reference sequence). V gave up 4 bases and J gave up 7 bases, with 14 bases separating them.